This TCR beta chain was sequenced during a study of CD8+ T cells in alopecia areata. The treatment was: oral pan-JAK inhibitor, 5-10 mg twice daily. Extracted RNA was reverse transcribed into cDNA, the sequencing template. The method was immunoSEQ multiplex PCR; TCRdb's version includes in-frame clones alone and lacks a portion of them. The sample includes about 190,000 clones, roughly three fifths of them seen just once. Regarding the study as a whole: Having just one nonresponder leaves the connection between baseline CD8+ expansion and response unresolved.

CDR3 length: 13 residues. Germline CDR1 SQVTM, CDR2 ANQGSEA. V dropped 8 bases and J dropped 6; count of bases not matched to a gene: 7. As for this clone: As yet, its antigen is unknown.

V gene TRBV29-1 combines with J gene TRBJ2-1; 10 positions match TRBD2. The sequence was obtained from a human donor with alopecia areata. The material was CD4+ T cells sorted from blood, obtained at week 4, from a patient treated with tofacitinib. The CDR3 reads CSLLRLAGNEQFF. The CDR3 DNA reads TGCAGCCTATTGAGACTAGCGGGCAATGAGCAGTTCTTC.